This record looks at one T cell receptor beta chain sequence and its context. Its antigen is as yet unknown. Time point denoted: peripheral blood 6 weeks after treatment start. Patients had locally advanced or metastatic urothelial carcinoma. The repertoire was sequenced with immunoSEQ multiplex PCR; TCRdb's copy has only in-frame clones and lacks some. The sample shows tens of thousands of clones, roughly 86% of them seen only once. The record originates from a study of PD-L1 blockade in urothelial cancer. Study details: Every 3 weeks, patients received intravenous atezolizumab 1,200 mg, beginning 2014. Blood was evaluated 3 weeks (second dose) and 6 weeks after therapy began. Whole-study findings and limits: Better survival was forecast by a pretreatment blood TCR clonality below the median.

From germline, CDR1 is MGHRA and CDR2 YSYEKL. Germline trimming cut 1 base from V and 6 bases from J; bases unmatched to any gene: 5. The CDR3 runs 16 residues. The clonotype was recovered from a man between 60 and 75 years old with urothelial cancer. The sequencing used PBMCs, collected around atezolizumab (anti-PD-L1) treatment. The genes are TRBV4-1 and TRBJ2-1, with 11 nucleotides matching TRBD1. CDR3 amino acids: CASSQVTGTGGNEQFF. Written as DNA, the CDR3 is TGCGCCAGCAGCCAAGTTACCGGGACAGGGGGCAATGAGCAGTTCTTC.